The entry below describes one T cell receptor beta chain. The data originate from a study of technical replicates of blood from a handful of donors. The method was immunoSEQ multiplex PCR; TCRdb's version includes in-frame clones alone and lacks a portion of them. The table includes roughly 82,000 clones, roughly 95% detected once. The V gene end was trimmed by 6 bases and the J gene end by 0 bases; junction bases not matched to a gene: 5. This CDR3 is 16 amino acids long. The germline V gene encodes CDR1 SEHNR and CDR2 FQNEAQ (reference sequence). Sequenced material: T cells isolated from PBMCs. The sequence was collected from a human donor in good health. The chain is built from TRBV7-9 and TRBJ1-3, with 10 bases identical to TRBD1. This chain's CDR3 is CASRPGTGASGNTIYF. The CDR3 nucleotides are TGTGCCAGCAGGCCTGGGACAGGGGCCTCTGGAAACACCATATATTTT.